The rows below give T cell receptor beta chains drawn from one sample of a study of blood T cell repertoires in COVID-19. The method was immunoSEQ multiplex PCR; TCRdb's version includes in-frame clones alone and lacks a portion of them. The sample yields 300,000 or so clones, 70% to 90% seen once. The sequencing input was peripheral blood. The receptors here all came from a woman aged 40 to 49 with acute or convalescent COVID-19. Both conserved end residues are part of each CDR3. The D gene is left open where the match is weak. A row's size may be missing; if present it is once, few, many or a size class.

clone size	CDR3 length	J gene	D gene	V gene	CDR3 protein
once	15	TRBJ1-1	.	TRBV6-1	CASSFAGSSTEEAFF
.	14	TRBJ1-5	.	TRBV6-5	CASSLQSSNQPQHF
.	15	TRBJ2-3	.	TRBV20-1	CSASKQGPSTDTQYF
.	15	TRBJ1-5	TRBD1	TRBV9	CASSGGTERNQPQHF
.	14	TRBJ2-2	TRBD1	TRBV5-6	CASSFFTGGRELFF
.	15	TRBJ2-1	TRBD2	TRBV27	CASRVAGLSYNEQFF
.	13	TRBJ1-2	TRBD1	TRBV28	CASSLGQGYGYTF
.	10	TRBJ2-4	.	TRBV20-1	CSAARNIQYF
.	13	TRBJ1-2	.	TRBV27	CASSPGTDYGYTF
.	15	TRBJ2-1	TRBD1	TRBV10-2	CASIEDRVLHNEQFF
.	12	TRBJ1-2	.	TRBV6-5	CASSYGQDGYTF
.	12	TRBJ1-2	.	TRBV12-5	CASGLTGTGYTF
.	15	TRBJ2-1	TRBD2	TRBV5-1	CASSLERGAYNEQFF